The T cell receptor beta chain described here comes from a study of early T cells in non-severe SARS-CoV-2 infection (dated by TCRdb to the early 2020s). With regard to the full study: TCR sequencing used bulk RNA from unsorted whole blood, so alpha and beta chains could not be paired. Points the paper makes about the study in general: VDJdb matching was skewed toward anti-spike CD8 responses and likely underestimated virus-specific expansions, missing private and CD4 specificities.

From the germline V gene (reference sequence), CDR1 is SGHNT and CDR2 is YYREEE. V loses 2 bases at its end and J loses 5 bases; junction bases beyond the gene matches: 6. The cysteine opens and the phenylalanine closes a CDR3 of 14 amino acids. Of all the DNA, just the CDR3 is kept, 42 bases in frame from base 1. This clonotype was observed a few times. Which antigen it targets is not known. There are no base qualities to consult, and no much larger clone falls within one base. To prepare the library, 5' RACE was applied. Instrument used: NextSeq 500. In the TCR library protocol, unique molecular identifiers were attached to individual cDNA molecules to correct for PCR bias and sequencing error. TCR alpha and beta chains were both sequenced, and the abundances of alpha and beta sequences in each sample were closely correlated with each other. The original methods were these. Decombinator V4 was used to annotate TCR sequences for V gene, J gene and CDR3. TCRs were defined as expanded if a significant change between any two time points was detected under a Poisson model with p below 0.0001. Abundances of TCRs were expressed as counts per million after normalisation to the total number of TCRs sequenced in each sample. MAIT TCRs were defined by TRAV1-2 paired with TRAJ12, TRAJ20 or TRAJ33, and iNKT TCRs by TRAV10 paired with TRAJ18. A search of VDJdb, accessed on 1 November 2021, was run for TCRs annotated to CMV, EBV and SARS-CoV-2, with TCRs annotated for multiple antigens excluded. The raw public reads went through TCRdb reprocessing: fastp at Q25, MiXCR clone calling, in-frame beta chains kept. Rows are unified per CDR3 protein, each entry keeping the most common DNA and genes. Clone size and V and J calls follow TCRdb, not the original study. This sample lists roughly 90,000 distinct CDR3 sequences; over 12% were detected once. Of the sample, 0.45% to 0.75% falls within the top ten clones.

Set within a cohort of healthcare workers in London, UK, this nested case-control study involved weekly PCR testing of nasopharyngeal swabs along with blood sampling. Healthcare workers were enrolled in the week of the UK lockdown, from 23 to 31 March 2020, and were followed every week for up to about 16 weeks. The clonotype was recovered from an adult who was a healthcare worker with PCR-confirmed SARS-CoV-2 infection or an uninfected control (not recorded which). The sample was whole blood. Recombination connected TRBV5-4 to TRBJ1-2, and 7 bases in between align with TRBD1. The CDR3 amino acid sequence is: CASSFGQEKYGYTF. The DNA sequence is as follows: TGTGCCAGCAGCTTCGGACAGGAAAAATATGGCTACACCTTC.